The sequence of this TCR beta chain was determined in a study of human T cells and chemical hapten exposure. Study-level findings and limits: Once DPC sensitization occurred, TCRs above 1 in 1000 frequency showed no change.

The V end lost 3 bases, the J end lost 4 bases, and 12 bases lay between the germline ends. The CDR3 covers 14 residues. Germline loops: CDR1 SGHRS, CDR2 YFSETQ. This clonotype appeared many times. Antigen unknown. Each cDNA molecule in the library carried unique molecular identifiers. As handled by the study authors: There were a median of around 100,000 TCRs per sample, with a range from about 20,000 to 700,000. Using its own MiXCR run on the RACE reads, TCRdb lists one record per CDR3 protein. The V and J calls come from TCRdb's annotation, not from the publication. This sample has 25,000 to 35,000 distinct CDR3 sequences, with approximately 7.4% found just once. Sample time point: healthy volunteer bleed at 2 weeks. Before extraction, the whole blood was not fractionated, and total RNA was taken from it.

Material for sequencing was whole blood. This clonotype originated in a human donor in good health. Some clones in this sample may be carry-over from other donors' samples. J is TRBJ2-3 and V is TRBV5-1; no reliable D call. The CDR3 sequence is CASSSLTAPDTQYF. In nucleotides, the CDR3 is TGCGCCAGCAGCTCCCTTACAGCGCCAGATACGCAGTATTTT.